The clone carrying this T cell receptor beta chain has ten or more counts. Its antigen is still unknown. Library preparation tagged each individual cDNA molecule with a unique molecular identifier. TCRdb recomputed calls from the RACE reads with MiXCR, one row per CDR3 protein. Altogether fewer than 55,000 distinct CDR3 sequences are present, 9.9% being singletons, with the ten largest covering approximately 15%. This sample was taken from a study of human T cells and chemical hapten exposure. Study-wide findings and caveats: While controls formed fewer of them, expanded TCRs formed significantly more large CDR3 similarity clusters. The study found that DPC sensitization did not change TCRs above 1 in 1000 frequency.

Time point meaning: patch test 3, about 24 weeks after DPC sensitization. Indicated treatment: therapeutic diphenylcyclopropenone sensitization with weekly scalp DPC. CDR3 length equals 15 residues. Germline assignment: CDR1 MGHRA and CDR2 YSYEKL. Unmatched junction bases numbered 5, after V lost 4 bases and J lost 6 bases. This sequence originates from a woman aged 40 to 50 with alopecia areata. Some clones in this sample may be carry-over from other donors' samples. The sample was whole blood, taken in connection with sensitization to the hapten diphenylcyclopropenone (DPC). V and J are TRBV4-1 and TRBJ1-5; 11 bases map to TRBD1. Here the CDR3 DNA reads TGCGCCAGCAGCCGGGCCGGGACAGGGGGTCAGCCCCAGCATTTT. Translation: CASSRAGTGGQPQHF.